Listed below are T cell receptor beta chains from one sample, sequenced in a study of T cell responses to AZD1222 COVID-19 vaccine. Repertoires were generated with immunoSEQ multiplex PCR, while TCRdb's copy carries only in-frame clones and drops some. There are about 63,000 clones in the sample; about 85% occur only once, and approximately 18% lies in the top ten. Sequences were derived from peripheral blood, sampled on day 0 of AZD1222 vaccination. All receptors come from an adult in good health. The CDR3 runs from the conserved cysteine through the conserved F or W. D genes are given only for firm matches. Size is stated for part of the rows, as once, few or many counts, or as a class when the clone is expanded.

J gene | V gene | clone size | D gene | CDR3 protein | CDR3 DNA
TRBJ1-2 | TRBV14 | . | . | CASSQTGGPRGYGYTF | TGTGCCAGCAGCCAAACGGGGGGCCCACGGGGCTATGGCTACACCTTC
TRBJ1-6 | TRBV29-1 | once | TRBD1 | CSVDETGGSPLHF | TGCAGCGTTGACGAGACAGGGGGATCACCCCTCCACTTT
TRBJ1-2 | TRBV12-3/TRBV12-4 | . | . | CASSRTDYGYTF | TGTGCCAGCAGTCGGACAGATTATGGCTACACCTTC
TRBJ2-2 | TRBV5-4 | . | TRBD2 | CASIPTSGVNTGELFF | TGTGCCAGCATCCCCACTAGCGGGGTCAACACCGGGGAGCTGTTTTTT
TRBJ1-1 | TRBV6-6 | . | . | CASRTIRDKNTEAFF | TGTGCCAGCCGAACGATCCGGGACAAAAACACTGAAGCTTTCTTT
TRBJ2-1 | TRBV14 | once | TRBD2 | CASSQERLAGGNEQFF | TGTGCCAGCAGCCAAGAACGGCTAGCGGGGGGAAATGAGCAGTTCTTC
TRBJ2-4 | TRBV28 | . | . | CASSSPLPQNIQYF | TGTGCCAGCAGTTCACCTTTGCCACAAAACATTCAGTACTTC
TRBJ2-1 | TRBV4-2 | . | TRBD2 | CASSAFESSGGYNEQFF | TGTGCCAGCAGCGCCTTCGAGTCTAGCGGGGGATACAATGAGCAGTTCTTC
TRBJ2-7 | TRBV7-9 | . | . | CASSLTGNEQYF | TGTGCCAGCAGCCTCACAGGGAACGAGCAGTACTTC
TRBJ2-7 | TRBV5-1 | . | . | CASSLASPEVHEQYF | TGCGCCAGCAGCTTGGCATCCCCTGAAGTCCACGAGCAGTACTTC
TRBJ1-1 | TRBV27 | . | TRBD1 | CASSLLQQGATEAFF | TGTGCCAGCAGCTTGCTGCAACAGGGGGCCACTGAAGCTTTCTTT
TRBJ1-5 | TRBV7-9 | . | TRBD1 | CASSLAVGTGVINQPQHF | TGTGCCAGCAGCTTAGCGGTTGGGACAGGGGTTATCAATCAGCCCCAGCATTTT
TRBJ1-2 | TRBV24-1 | . | TRBD1 | CATSGNRGDYGYTF | TGTGCCACCAGTGGCAACAGGGGGGACTATGGCTACACCTTC
TRBJ2-2 | TRBV9 | . | . | CASSVILGGELFF | TGTGCCAGCAGCGTAATTCTTGGCGGGGAGCTGTTTTTT
TRBJ1-4 | TRBV9 | . | . | CASSVGAGTNEKLFF | TGTGCCAGCAGCGTAGGGGCAGGAACTAATGAAAAACTGTTTTTT
TRBJ2-2 | TRBV28 | . | . | CASSPGTHNTGELFF | TGTGCCAGCAGCCCCGGGACACATAACACCGGGGAGCTGTTTTTT
TRBJ2-7 | TRBV30 | . | . | CAWSVPRGYEQYF | TGTGCCTGGAGTGTACCCCGGGGATACGAGCAGTACTTC
TRBJ2-3 | TRBV7-3 | . | TRBD1 | CASSSRQGSTDTQYF | TGTGCCAGCAGCTCTCGACAGGGGAGCACAGATACGCAGTATTTT
TRBJ2-2 | TRBV4-2 | once | TRBD1 | CASSPMRGQGLNTGELFF | TGTGCCAGCAGCCCAATGAGGGGACAGGGACTTAACACCGGGGAGCTGTTTTTT
TRBJ1-2 | TRBV5-6 | . | . | CASRLGGVSGYTF | TGTGCCAGCAGGCTCGGGGGGGTTTCTGGCTACACCTTC
TRBJ1-2 | TRBV3-1/TRBV3-2 | . | . | CASSQEREGYTF | TGTGCCAGCAGCCAAGAAAGGGAAGGCTACACCTTC
TRBJ2-2 | TRBV5-1 | . | TRBD1 | CASSSSGGGNTGELFF | TGCGCCAGCAGCTCTTCAGGGGGCGGTAACACCGGGGAGCTGTTTTTT
TRBJ1-1 | TRBV11-2 | few | TRBD1 | CASSFRRPGQERKAFF | TGTGCCAGCAGCTTCAGAAGACCGGGACAGGAGCGGAAAGCTTTCTTT
TRBJ2-3 | TRBV5-1 | . | . | CASSSGVPPDTQYF | TGCGCCAGCAGCTCGGGGGTCCCCCCAGATACGCAGTATTTT
TRBJ1-1 | TRBV11-2 | once | TRBD1 | CASSLWGQGAVEAFF | TGTGCCAGCAGCTTATGGGGACAGGGGGCCGTTGAAGCTTTCTTT
TRBJ2-3 | TRBV5-1 | . | . | CASSWGTGSTDTQYF | TGCGCCAGCAGCTGGGGCACTGGTAGCACAGATACGCAGTATTTT
TRBJ2-2 | TRBV6-5 | . | . | CASRTGTLNTGELFF | TGTGCCAGCAGAACCGGGACGCTGAACACCGGGGAGCTGTTTTTT
TRBJ1-2 | TRBV5-1 | . | . | CASSLDSFYGYTF | TGCGCCAGCAGCTTGGACAGCTTCTATGGCTACACCTTC
TRBJ2-7 | TRBV30 | few | . | CAWSVLGHEQYF | TGTGCCTGGAGTGTGCTGGGGCACGAGCAGTACTTC
TRBJ2-7 | TRBV28 | . | TRBD1 | CASRRLAGGYEQYF | TGTGCCAGCAGGCGCCTGGCAGGGGGCTACGAGCAGTACTTC
TRBJ2-7 | TRBV19 | . | TRBD1 | CASSIPRTGHDEQYF | TGTGCCAGTAGTATACCACGGACAGGGCACGACGAGCAGTACTTC
TRBJ2-1 | TRBV5-1 | . | . | CASSLGGSWAEQFF | TGCGCCAGCAGCTTGGGGGGTAGCTGGGCTGAGCAGTTCTTC